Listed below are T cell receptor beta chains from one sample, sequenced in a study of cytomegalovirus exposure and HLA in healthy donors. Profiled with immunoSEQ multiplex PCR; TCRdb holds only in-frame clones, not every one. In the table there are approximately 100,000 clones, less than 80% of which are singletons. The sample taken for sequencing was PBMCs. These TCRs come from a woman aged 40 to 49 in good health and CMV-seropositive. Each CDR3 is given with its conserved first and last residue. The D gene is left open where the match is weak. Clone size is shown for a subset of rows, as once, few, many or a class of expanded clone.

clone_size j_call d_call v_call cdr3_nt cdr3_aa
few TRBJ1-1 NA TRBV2 TGTGCCAGCAGCCACGACAGTGAAGCTTTCTTT CASSHDSEAFF
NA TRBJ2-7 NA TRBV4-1 TGCGCCAGCAGCCAAACGGACTTCTACGAGCAGTACTTC CASSQTDFYEQYF
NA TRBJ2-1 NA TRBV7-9 TGTGCCAGCAGCTTAGGAGTGTCCTACAATGAGCAGTTCTTC CASSLGVSYNEQFF
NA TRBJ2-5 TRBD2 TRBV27 TGTGCCAGCAGTTCCCAACAGCGGGACCGAGAGACCCAGTACTTC CASSSQQRDRETQYF
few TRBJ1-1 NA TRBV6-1 TGTGCCAGCAGTGGCAGATCCGGGACTGAAGCTTTCTTT CASSGRSGTEAFF
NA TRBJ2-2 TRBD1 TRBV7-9 TGTGCCAGCAGCTCGGGGATGGGACAGGACACCGGGGAGCTGTTTTTT CASSSGMGQDTGELFF
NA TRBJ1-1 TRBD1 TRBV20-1 TGCAGTGCCCTGGGACAGGCCGAAGCCTTCTTT CSALGQAEAFF
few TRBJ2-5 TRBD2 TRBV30 TGTGCCTGGAGTCGGCTAGCGGGACGAGAGACCCAGTACTTC CAWSRLAGRETQYF
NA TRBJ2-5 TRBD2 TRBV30 TGTGCCTGGAGTCCTGGACTAGCGGGTCATCAAGAGACCCAGTACTTC CAWSPGLAGHQETQYF
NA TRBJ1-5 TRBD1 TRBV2 TGTGCCAGCAGCCTGGACAGGAGCAATCAGCCCCAGCATTTT CASSLDRSNQPQHF